This is a list of T cell receptor beta chains from one sample in a study of beta chain features in type 1 diabetes. Clones were sequenced by immunoSEQ multiplex PCR, and TCRdb holds only the in-frame ones, with some missing. The table records around 170,000 clones, 9% to 10% of them present only once. The specimen sequenced was central memory CD4+ T cells from blood. The receptors come from a woman in her twenties or thirties with type 1 diabetes. CDR3s include the opening cysteine and the closing phenylalanine or tryptophan. Fields, in order: V gene, clone size, D gene, J gene, CDR3 protein, CDR3 DNA. The D gene is left open where the match is weak. Not all rows give a size; the values are once, few, many and, for expanded clones, a class.

V gene: TRBV19; clone size: few; D gene: NA; J gene: TRBJ1-1; CDR3 protein: CASSKTAAGYTEAFF; CDR3 DNA: TGTGCCAGTAGCAAGACGGCTGCAGGCTACACTGAAGCTTTCTTT
V gene: TRBV5-8; clone size: few; D gene: NA; J gene: TRBJ2-7; CDR3 protein: CASSLSSGTYYEQYF; CDR3 DNA: TGTGCCAGCAGCTTGTCATCAGGAACCTACTACGAGCAGTACTTC
V gene: TRBV2; clone size: few; D gene: NA; J gene: TRBJ1-5; CDR3 protein: CASSLDAPQHF; CDR3 DNA: TGTGCCAGCAGTTTAGATGCGCCCCAGCATTTT
V gene: TRBV29-1; clone size: NA; D gene: TRBD1; J gene: TRBJ2-7; CDR3 protein: CSVGRGTYEQYF; CDR3 DNA: TGCAGCGTTGGCAGGGGGACCTACGAGCAGTACTTC
V gene: TRBV7-8; clone size: NA; D gene: TRBD2; J gene: TRBJ2-1; CDR3 protein: CASSPYSSSGTSSYNEQFF; CDR3 DNA: TGTGCCAGCAGCCCATACTCGAGTAGCGGGACAAGCTCCTACAATGAGCAGTTCTTC
V gene: TRBV6-4; clone size: few; D gene: NA; J gene: TRBJ1-5; CDR3 protein: CASSEEGNQPQHF; CDR3 DNA: TGTGCCAGCAGTGAAGAGGGCAATCAGCCCCAGCATTTT
V gene: TRBV18; clone size: few; D gene: NA; J gene: TRBJ2-1; CDR3 protein: CASSPRQGNEQFF; CDR3 DNA: TGTGCCAGCTCACCAAGGCAGGGGAATGAGCAGTTCTTC
V gene: TRBV5-4; clone size: few; D gene: TRBD1; J gene: TRBJ1-5; CDR3 protein: CASSLGGGDSQQPQHF; CDR3 DNA: TGTGCCAGCAGCTTGGGGGGTGGGGACAGCCAACAGCCCCAGCATTTT
V gene: TRBV30; clone size: many; D gene: NA; J gene: TRBJ1-2; CDR3 protein: CAWSSSQGGGYTF; CDR3 DNA: TGTGCCTGGAGTTCCAGCCAAGGAGGGGGCTACACCTTC
V gene: TRBV19; clone size: few; D gene: TRBD1; J gene: TRBJ2-7; CDR3 protein: CASSIAGTGNYEQYF; CDR3 DNA: TGTGCCAGTAGTATCGCCGGGACAGGTAACTACGAGCAGTACTTC
V gene: TRBV6-5; clone size: NA; D gene: TRBD2; J gene: TRBJ2-1; CDR3 protein: CASSYLSGAGNEQFF; CDR3 DNA: TGTGCCAGCAGTTACCTTAGCGGGGCTGGCAATGAGCAGTTCTTC
V gene: TRBV2; clone size: few; D gene: NA; J gene: TRBJ2-7; CDR3 protein: CASAFQGSSYEQYF; CDR3 DNA: TGTGCCAGTGCTTTTCAGGGGAGCTCCTACGAGCAGTACTTC
V gene: TRBV29-1; clone size: few; D gene: NA; J gene: TRBJ2-3; CDR3 protein: CSVVLGAGADTQYF; CDR3 DNA: TGCAGCGTTGTGTTGGGGGCCGGTGCAGATACGCAGTATTTT
V gene: TRBV19; clone size: NA; D gene: NA; J gene: TRBJ2-1; CDR3 protein: CASSILGFEQFF; CDR3 DNA: TGTGCCAGTAGTATTCTAGGCTTTGAGCAGTTCTTC
V gene: TRBV4-1; clone size: few; D gene: TRBD2; J gene: TRBJ2-2; CDR3 protein: CASSLSGHTGELFF; CDR3 DNA: TGCGCCAGCAGCCTTAGCGGGCACACCGGGGAGCTGTTTTTT
V gene: TRBV28; clone size: NA; D gene: NA; J gene: TRBJ1-2; CDR3 protein: CASSLGSFYGYTF; CDR3 DNA: TGTGCCAGCAGTTTGGGCAGTTTCTATGGCTACACCTTC
V gene: TRBV4-2; clone size: few; D gene: TRBD2; J gene: TRBJ2-1; CDR3 protein: CASSQQREDFNEQFF; CDR3 DNA: TGTGCCAGCAGCCAACAGCGGGAGGATTTCAATGAGCAGTTCTTC
V gene: TRBV29-1; clone size: NA; D gene: NA; J gene: TRBJ1-1; CDR3 protein: CSVVVVMNTEAFF; CDR3 DNA: TGCAGCGTTGTAGTGGTGATGAACACTGAAGCTTTCTTT
V gene: TRBV7-9; clone size: few; D gene: NA; J gene: TRBJ1-1; CDR3 protein: CASSSPKNTEAFF; CDR3 DNA: TGTGCCAGCAGCTCCCCCAAGAACACTGAAGCTTTCTTT
V gene: TRBV18; clone size: NA; D gene: NA; J gene: TRBJ1-2; CDR3 protein: CASSSDRTSYGYTF; CDR3 DNA: TGTGCCAGCTCATCTGACAGGACCTCCTATGGCTACACCTTC
V gene: TRBV29-1; clone size: few; D gene: TRBD2; J gene: TRBJ2-1; CDR3 protein: CSVERGSGSSYNEQFF; CDR3 DNA: TGCAGCGTTGAACGGGGAAGCGGGAGCTCCTACAATGAGCAGTTCTTC
V gene: TRBV6-6; clone size: few; D gene: TRBD2; J gene: TRBJ2-7; CDR3 protein: CASTQTSGGYEQYF; CDR3 DNA: TGTGCCAGCACCCAGACTAGCGGGGGGTACGAGCAGTACTTC
V gene: TRBV19; clone size: NA; D gene: TRBD2; J gene: TRBJ2-1; CDR3 protein: CASRGLAGRREQFF; CDR3 DNA: TGTGCCAGTAGGGGACTAGCGGGAAGGCGGGAGCAGTTCTTC
V gene: TRBV2; clone size: NA; D gene: NA; J gene: TRBJ1-1; CDR3 protein: CASRLQGNTEAFF; CDR3 DNA: TGTGCCAGCAGACTGCAGGGGAACACTGAAGCTTTCTTT
V gene: TRBV19; clone size: few; D gene: NA; J gene: TRBJ2-4; CDR3 protein: CASSTARVINIQYF; CDR3 DNA: TGTGCCAGTAGTACTGCCAGGGTTATAAACATTCAGTACTTC
V gene: TRBV15; clone size: NA; D gene: NA; J gene: TRBJ2-7; CDR3 protein: CATSREVGYEQYF; CDR3 DNA: TGTGCCACCAGCAGAGAGGTCGGCTACGAGCAGTACTTC
V gene: TRBV7-3; clone size: NA; D gene: NA; J gene: TRBJ2-7; CDR3 protein: CASSQNSNSYEQYF; CDR3 DNA: TGCGCCAGCAGCCAAAATAGCAACTCCTACGAGCAGTACTTC
V gene: TRBV6-5; clone size: NA; D gene: NA; J gene: TRBJ2-2; CDR3 protein: CASRLDTSTGELFF; CDR3 DNA: TGTGCCAGCAGACTCGACACAAGCACCGGGGAGCTGTTTTTT
V gene: TRBV18; clone size: once; D gene: NA; J gene: TRBJ2-7; CDR3 protein: CASSPTRDYEQYF; CDR3 DNA: TGTGCCAGCTCACCGACTCGAGACTACGAGCAGTACTTC
V gene: TRBV10-3; clone size: NA; D gene: NA; J gene: TRBJ2-3; CDR3 protein: CAISSGPSTDTQYF; CDR3 DNA: TGTGCCATCAGTAGCGGGCCTAGCACAGATACGCAGTATTTT
V gene: TRBV7-9; clone size: few; D gene: TRBD1; J gene: TRBJ1-1; CDR3 protein: CASSTRQGVASPTEAFF; CDR3 DNA: TGTGCCAGCAGCACCCGACAGGGGGTTGCTAGTCCCACTGAAGCTTTCTTT